This record looks at one T cell receptor (beta chain) sequence and its context. The sample is drawn from a study of blood T cell repertoires in COVID-19. Looking at the study overall: The study drew acute and convalescent COVID-19 samples from the United States, Italy and Spain. The analysed material was cDNA or gDNA that came from T cells, B-cell-depleted T cells, or PBMCs.

The Seattle patients, enrolled during active infection, were followed longitudinally. Germline V gene lookup returns CDR1 SGHNT and CDR2 YYREEE (reference sequence). The V segment lost 4 bases and the J segment 2 bases; nucleotides outside the gene matches: 15. CDR3 length: 18 residues. In the study's own analysis: Quantification of nucleated cells was approximated via reference gene primer amplification. Libraries were prepared by immunoSEQ multiplex PCR; TCRdb keeps only in-frame clonotypes and omits some of them. The V and J calls and clone size come from that table; D and trimming were worked out from the DNA. The sample has 450,000 or so clones; 80% to 90% are singletons.

The clonotype was recovered from a man aged 18 to 29 with COVID-19, enrolled during active disease. J is TRBJ2-1 and V is TRBV5-4, with TRBD1 matching over 7 bases. Material: peripheral blood. CDR3 sequence (DNA): TGTGCCAGCAGCCACGCATTCCGGGACAGACAACCCTACAATGAGCAGTTCTTC. Its protein is CASSHAFRDRQPYNEQFF.